This TCR beta chain was sequenced in a study of beta chain features in type 1 diabetes (dated by TCRdb to 2016 to 2018). With respect to the entire study: Patients and healthy donors did not differ in mean age, gender distribution, total cell number or subset yield. Across all samples, some 99 million sorted cells were examined, and cell number per subset correlated strongly with RNA yield. In the study, TCRB repertoires of sorted circulating CD4+ T cell subsets from recently diagnosed type 1 diabetes patients were compared with those of matched healthy donors. Whereas all 28 donors provided naive and central memory subsets, regulatory and stem cell-like memory subsets were isolated from just 8 patients and about 8 healthy donors. Study-wide conclusions, independent of this receptor: Because the HLA sub-analyses included only small numbers of individuals, any influence of HLA type on TCRB rearrangement was left unresolved. Because cDNA rather than genomic DNA was sequenced, highly expressing activated cells could have been over-represented, although no difference in activation and CD3 levels was found between groups. Naive, central memory and regulatory TCRB repertoires appeared to be more alike among patients than among healthy donors. Shorter templates might have been favored by PCR, but patient and control samples were amplified and corrected together, so both groups would have been affected equally by any skew. A moderate but significant shortening of TCRB CDR3 length was observed in type 1 diabetes patients in all four CD4+ subsets. Fewer insertions and more nucleotide deletions at VDJ recombination sites were observed in patients with type 1 diabetes, implying thymic rearrangement abnormalities.

From each donor, a single peripheral blood sample of around 120 mL on average was drawn into heparinised tubes. Naive, central memory, regulatory and stem cell-like memory CD4+ T cells were sorted on a BD FACSAria II using a panel including CD45RO, CCR7, CD25, CD127, CD95 and CD27. A purity above 98% was achieved for all sorted populations. PBMCs were isolated immediately by Lymphoprep density gradient centrifugation and stained directly without culture. So that batch effects would be minimized, each experiment stained and sorted samples in pairs, pairing one healthy donor with one patient. This clone was seen ten or more times. Its antigen remains undetermined. One base away there is no much larger clone; base qualities are not given. This sample also contains other DNA sequences that code for the same CDR3. The High Capacity cDNA Reverse Transcription Kit was used to reverse transcribe all of the isolated RNA, meaning that expressed TCRB transcripts were what got sequenced. Naive, central memory and regulatory T cell samples underwent deep immunoSEQ sequencing, averaging about 3.57 million total reads per sample. After sorted cells were lysed in RLT buffer, RNA was extracted with DNase-treated RNeasy Micro or Mini kits, with the choice depending on cell number. To prevent cross-contamination, every cell subset was processed on its own, while patient and healthy donor samples were processed together. The immunoSEQ multiplex PCR was used to amplify TCRB sequences from cDNA, yielding 87-bp fragments that span the CDR3 region. Sequencing of the amplicons was performed on the Illumina HiSeq platform. The published analysis was carried out like this. Synthetic template baselines were used to correct PCR bias computationally, reads within Hamming distance 2 were collapsed together, and singletons that could not be merged were discarded. Reads were aligned against IMGT so that V, D and J genes, CDR3 length and insertions or deletions at six rearrangement sites could be assigned. Within each subset, clonotype counts were normalized to sorted cell number, and only after that were true diversity and Gini coefficients computed with the tcR R package. The overlap coefficient, calculated on TCRB nucleotide sequences, was used to quantify repertoire sharing. TCRdb took over this immuneACCESS table, retaining in-frame rearrangements with V and J assigned. Such tables are incomplete; in checked studies, under half of the missing clones stem from an unresolved V gene, and the remainder is unexplained. V and J calls and clone size are given by that table; D and trimming were obtained from the DNA. Here the sample has nearly 350,000 clones; under 8.5% occur a single time. The top ten constitute less than 0.45% of the sample.

Counted from cysteine to phenylalanine, this CDR3 has 11 amino acids. Only the CDR3 portion is preserved as DNA: 33 bases, with reading frame beginning at the first base. CDR1 and CDR2 are read off the germline V gene as MDHEN and SYDVKM. Trimming at the junction amounts to 6 bases on V and 5 bases on J, and the germline ends lie 7 bases apart. The sample consisted of central memory CD4+ T cells from blood. The rearrangement combines TRBV28 with TRBJ2-5; the D gene lacks a confident call. The receptor comes from a woman between 18 and 29 years old in good health. The CDR3 reads CASRTRETQYF. The DNA sequence follows: TGTGCCAGCAGGACACGGGAGACCCAGTACTTC. Where the CDR3 stops, the reference TRBV28 and TRBJ2-5 genes take over; the full variable domain is DVKVTQSSRYLVKRTGEKVFLECVQDMDHENMFWYRQDPGLGLRLIYFSYDVKMKEKGDIPEGYSVSREKKERFSLILESASTNQTSMYLCASRTRETQYFGPGTRLLVL.